The present T cell receptor beta chain was sequenced within a study of T cells in Graves' hyperthyroidism and ophthalmopathy. Notes on the study in general: Onset of ophthalmopathy came a median approximately 6.5 months after the model predicted it.

Extraction of PBMCs used 7.5 to 10 ml of fresh peripheral blood. Researchers took RNA transcripts and amplified the TCR beta CDR3 regions from them. Initially, a first-round RT-PCR of the TCR CDR3 employed the HTBI primer set. TCRdb reprocessed the multiplex PCR reads via MiXCR and lists one record per CDR3 protein. The sample has more than 500,000 distinct CDR3 sequences; approximately 14% are singletons. The ends lost 0 bases at V and 2 bases at J; junction bases unmatched: 4. CDR3 length equals 16 residues. The germline V gene encodes CDR1 LGHDT and CDR2 YNNKEL (reference sequence). This clonotype has at least ten counts. Its specificity is not known.

The sequenced material came from blood. The clonotype was recovered from a middle-aged woman with Graves' hyperthyroidism. The chain joins TRBV3-1 to TRBJ2-5, with 9 bases fitting TRBD2. CDR3 DNA sequence: TGTGCCAGCAGCCAAGATTTAGCGGGAGTGCAAGAGACCCAGTACTTC. This encodes CASSQDLAGVQETQYF.